The 12 T cell receptor beta chains given below trace back to one sample, sequenced in a study of the immune and genomic landscape of osteosarcoma. This table comes from immunoSEQ multiplex PCR, and its TCRdb copy is limited to in-frame clones, with some not included. The table records roughly 1,500 clones, 55% to 75% of them present only once. What was sequenced was primary tumor tissue from the T10 vertebra. Receptors originate from a man aged 18 to 30 with osteosarcoma.

This chain connects TRBV21-1 to TRBJ1-5. TRBV21-1 is classified as a pseudogene. There are 16 residues in the CDR3. DNA for the CDR3: TGTGCCAGCAGCGCGACATTAAGGGTTAGCAATCAGCCCCAGCATTTT. The encoded protein is CASSATLRVSNQPQHF.

The chain carries TRBV7-2 and TRBJ2-1; 10 nucleotides agree with TRBD2. CDR1 and CDR2 from the germline V gene are SGHTA and FQGNSA. This CDR3 contains 17 residues. V shed 6 bases, J shed 2 bases, and the junction held 10 bases outside the gene matches. CDR3 DNA sequence: TGTGCCAGCAGTTATAGTAGCGGGGGGCCCCCCTACAATGAGCAGTTCTTC. Protein: CASSYSSGGPPYNEQFF.

The CDR3 DNA reads TGTGCCAGCAGCTCTAACACAGATACGCAGTATTTT. Amino acids: CASSSNTDTQYF. V and J are TRBV5-4 and TRBJ2-3; no definite D call. The CDR3 consists of 12 residues. The V gene lost 3 bases and the J gene lost 2 bases, with 4 bases spanning the gap. Germline CDR1 SGHNT, CDR2 YYREEE (reference sequence).

The chain has TRBV19 and TRBJ2-1; the D is unclear. The germline gives CDR1 LNHDA, CDR2 SQIVND (reference sequence). The V end lost 6 bases, the J end lost 12 bases, and 3 bases lay between the germline ends. The CDR3 has 8 amino acids. The CDR3 is CASSLQFF. The CDR3 region has the DNA TGTGCCAGTAGCCTGCAGTTCTTC. Full variable domain (outside the CDR3, taken from reference TRBV19 and TRBJ2-1): DGGITQSPKYLFRKEGQNVTLSCEQNLNHDAMYWYRQDPGQGLRLIYYSQIVNDFQKGDIAEGYSVSREKKESFPLTVTSAQKNPTAFYLCASSLQFFGPGTRLTVL.

The gene calls are TRBV2 and TRBJ1-6; TRBD1 matches at 10 bases. V lost 6 bases to trimming and J lost 9 bases; unmatched junction nucleotides: 5. The CDR3 spans 14 residues. Germline V gene sequence: CDR1 SNHLY, CDR2 FYNNEI. CDR3 in DNA: TGTGCCAGCAGGCCGGGACAGGGGAGTTCACCCCTCCACTTT. It codes for CASRPGQGSSPLHF.

This clone occurred a few times. The V gene is TRBV4-1, the J gene TRBJ2-5; 13 bases align to TRBD2. The CDR3 covers 16 residues. The J segment lost 5 bases and the V segment lost 4 bases, leaving 7 bases of the junction unmatched. CDR1 and CDR2 (germline): MGHRA, YSYEKL. In DNA, the CDR3 is TGCGCCAGCAGCCCCACTAGCGGGGGGGACAGTGAGACCCAGTACTTC. Protein product: CASSPTSGGDSETQYF.

The CDR3 spells CASSAQGGGARETQYF. The CDR3 coding sequence is TGTGCCAGCAGCGCCCAGGGCGGGGGGGCCAGGGAGACCCAGTACTTC. V is TRBV9 and J is TRBJ2-5; 9 bases line up with TRBD2. Germline lookup yields CDR1 SGDLS and CDR2 YYNGEE. This CDR3 spans 16 amino acids. V gave up 3 bases and J gave up 5 bases; unmatched junction bases: 11. The entire variable domain, with the rest obtained from reference TRBV9 and TRBJ2-5, is as follows: DSGVTQTPKHLITATGQRVTLRCSPRSGDLSVYWYQQSLDQGLQFLIQYYNGEERAKGNILERFSAQQFPDLHSELNLSSLELGDSALYFCASSAQGGGARETQYFGPGTRLLVL.

The rearrangement joins TRBV18 to TRBJ2-7, with D maybe TRBD2 (6 bases). Trimming removed 5 bases at V and 7 bases at J, with 15 bases between. Germline CDR1 and CDR2: KGHSH and LQKENI. The CDR3 runs 13 residues. The CDR3 nucleotides read TGTGCCAGCTCAGCCGACCTCGCGGGGGAGCAGTACTTC. Translating gives CASSADLAGEQYF. Full variable domain (rest looked up from reference TRBV18 and TRBJ2-7): NAGVMQNPRHLVRRRGQEARLRCSPMKGHSHVYWYRQLPEEGLKFMVYLQKENIIDESGMPKERFSAEFPKEGPSILRIQQVVRGDSAAYFCASSADLAGEQYFGPGTRLTVT.

The chain recombines TRBV6-1 with TRBJ1-4, with D possibly TRBD1 on 6 matching bases. In germline, CDR1 is MNHNS, CDR2 SASEGT. Trimming removed 2 bases from V and 8 bases from J, with 21 bases in between. The CDR3 runs 17 residues. The CDR3 sequence is CASSETPGGGLEEKLFF. DNA for the CDR3: TGTGCCAGCAGTGAAACCCCGGGTGGGGGGCTGGAGGAAAAACTGTTTTTT.

V usage is TRBV18 and J usage is TRBJ2-1; the D gene is possibly TRBD1 (5 bases). Germline-derived CDR1 and CDR2 are KGHSH and LQKENI. V lost 1 base and J 9 bases, leaving 16 bases between the germline ends. The CDR3 sequence is 15 residues long. This chain's CDR3 is CASSPRGQGQGEQFF. In DNA form, the CDR3 reads TGTGCCAGCTCACCACGGGGTCAGGGCCAAGGTGAGCAGTTCTTC.

This sequence joins TRBV5-5 and TRBJ2-7; TRBD2 might be the D (6 bases). Trimming pared 0 bases from V and 4 bases from J, leaving 8 bases between. This CDR3 contains 13 residues. Germline-derived CDR1 and CDR2 are SGHKS and YYEKEE (reference sequence). The CDR3 region is CASSLETSYEQYF. Written as DNA, the CDR3 is TGTGCCAGCAGCTTGGAGACTAGTTACGAGCAGTACTTC.

This chain joins TRBV14 and TRBJ1-2; the D is unclear. The CDR3 covers 13 residues. The ends were cut back, 0 bases at V and 1 base at J, with 3 bases in the middle. Looked up from germline, CDR1 is SGHDN and CDR2 is FVKESK. This CDR3 reads CASSQEVNYGYTF. The CDR3 DNA sequence: TGTGCCAGCAGCCAAGAGGTTAACTATGGCTACACCTTC.